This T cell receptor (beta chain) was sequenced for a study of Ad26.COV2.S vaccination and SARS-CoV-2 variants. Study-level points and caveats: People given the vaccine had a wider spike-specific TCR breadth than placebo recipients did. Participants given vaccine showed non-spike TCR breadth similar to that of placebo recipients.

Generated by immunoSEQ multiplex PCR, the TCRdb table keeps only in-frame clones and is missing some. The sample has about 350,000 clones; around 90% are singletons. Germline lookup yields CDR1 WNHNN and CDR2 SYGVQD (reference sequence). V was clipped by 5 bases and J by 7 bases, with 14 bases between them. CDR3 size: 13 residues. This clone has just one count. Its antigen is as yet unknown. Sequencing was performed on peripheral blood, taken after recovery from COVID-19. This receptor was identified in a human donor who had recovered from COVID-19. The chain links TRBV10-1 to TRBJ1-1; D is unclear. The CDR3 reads CASSRLGKSEAFF. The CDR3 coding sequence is TGCGCCAGCAGTCGGTTGGGGAAAAGTGAAGCTTTCTTT.